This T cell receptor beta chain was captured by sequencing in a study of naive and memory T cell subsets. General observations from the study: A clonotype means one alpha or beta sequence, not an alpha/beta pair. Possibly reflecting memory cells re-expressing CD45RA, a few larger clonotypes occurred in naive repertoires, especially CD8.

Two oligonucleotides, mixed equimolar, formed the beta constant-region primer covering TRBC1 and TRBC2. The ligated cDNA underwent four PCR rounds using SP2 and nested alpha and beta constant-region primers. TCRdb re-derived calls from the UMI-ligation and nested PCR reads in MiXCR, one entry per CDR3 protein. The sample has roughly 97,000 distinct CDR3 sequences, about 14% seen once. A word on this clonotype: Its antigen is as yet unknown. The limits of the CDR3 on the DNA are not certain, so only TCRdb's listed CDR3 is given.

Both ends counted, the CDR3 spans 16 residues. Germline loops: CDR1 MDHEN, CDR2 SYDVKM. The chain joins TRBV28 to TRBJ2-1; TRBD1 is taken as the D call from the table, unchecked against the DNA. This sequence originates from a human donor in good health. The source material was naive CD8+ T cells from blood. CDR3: CASSFGPGSSYNEQFF.